This paragraph covers one T cell receptor beta chain sequence. The CDR3 spans 15 residues. The V gene's germline CDR1 is MNHNS and CDR2 SASEGT. Trimming took off 5 bases at V and 4 bases at J, with 12 bases between the two ends. This specimen belongs to a study of technical replicates of blood from a handful of donors. The method was immunoSEQ multiplex PCR; TCRdb's version includes in-frame clones alone and lacks a portion of them. The sample contains around 90,000 clones, 94% of which appear only once. This receptor was identified in a human donor in good health. The chain recombines TRBV6-1 with TRBJ2-6; D is perhaps TRBD2 (5 bases). The material sequenced was T cells isolated from PBMCs. CDR3 bases: TGTGCCAGCAGTCCCAGGCCGGGGGGGGCCAACGTCCTGACTTTC. Translating it yields CASSPRPGGANVLTF.